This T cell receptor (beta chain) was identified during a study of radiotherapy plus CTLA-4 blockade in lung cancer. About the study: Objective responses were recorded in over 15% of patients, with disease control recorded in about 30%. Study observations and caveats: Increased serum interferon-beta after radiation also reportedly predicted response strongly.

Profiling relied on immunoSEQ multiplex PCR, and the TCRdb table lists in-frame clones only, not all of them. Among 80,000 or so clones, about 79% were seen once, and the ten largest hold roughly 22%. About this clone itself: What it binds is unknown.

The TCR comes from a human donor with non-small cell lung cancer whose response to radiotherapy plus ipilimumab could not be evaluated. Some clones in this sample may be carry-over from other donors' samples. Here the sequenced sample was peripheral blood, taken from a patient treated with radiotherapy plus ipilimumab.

The CDR3 DNA reads TGTGCCAGCAATTCCGACAGGGCGGGGATCAATGAGCAGTTCTTC. This codes for CASNSDRAGINEQFF. The chain has TRBV6-1 and TRBJ2-1; D is possibly TRBD1 (7 bases). The V end lost 7 bases, the J end lost 6 bases, and 19 bases lay between the germline ends. The CDR3 is 15 residues long. Germline lookup yields CDR1 MNHNS and CDR2 SASEGT.